Here is one TCR beta chain with its context. Its antigen is unknown. This entry belongs to a study of T cell repertoires in aging, cancer and after chemotherapy. Study-level information: Healthy donor repertoires were recorded over several months to years and showed clear clonal overlap.

Multiplex touch-down PCR with TRB-A/B primers amplified rearranged V-D-J TRB sequences. TCRdb processed the multiplex PCR reads anew with MiXCR; each CDR3 protein has one entry. This sample carries about 4,000 distinct CDR3 sequences, around 25% of them seen once, and the ten largest clones take 25% to 35%. The study, taken as a whole, reports: These repertoire data do not allow conclusions about immunological memory after chemotherapy. Loss of evenness, beyond lost richness, contributed to age-related TCR diversity decline in cancer patients.

Germline V lookup: CDR1 DFQATT, CDR2 SNEGSKA (reference sequence). The CDR3 is 14 residues long. Germline trimming cut 6 bases from V and 4 bases from J; bases unmatched to any gene: 7. The template was genomic DNA from peripheral blood, not RNA. Source material: blood. The receptor was isolated from a human donor in good health. The donor label of this sample is uncertain. This chain links TRBV20-1 with TRBJ2-1; 9 bases align to TRBD2. CDR3 amino acids: CSASSGGDYNEQFF. CDR3 in DNA: TGCAGTGCCAGTAGCGGGGGTGATTACAATGAGCAGTTCTTC.